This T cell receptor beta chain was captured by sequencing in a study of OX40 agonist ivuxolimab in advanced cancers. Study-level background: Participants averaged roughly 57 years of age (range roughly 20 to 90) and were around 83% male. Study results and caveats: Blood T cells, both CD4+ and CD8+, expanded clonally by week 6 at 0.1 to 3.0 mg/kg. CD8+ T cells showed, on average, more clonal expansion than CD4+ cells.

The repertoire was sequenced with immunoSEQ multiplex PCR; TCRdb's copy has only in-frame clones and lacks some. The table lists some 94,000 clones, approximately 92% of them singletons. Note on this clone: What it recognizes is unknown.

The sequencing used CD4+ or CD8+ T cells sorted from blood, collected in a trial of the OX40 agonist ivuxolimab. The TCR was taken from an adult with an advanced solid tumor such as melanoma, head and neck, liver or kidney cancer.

The CDR3 loop is CASSLGTDWNTGELFF. In DNA form, the CDR3 reads TGTGCCAGCAGCTTAGGGACAGATTGGAACACCGGGGAGCTGTTTTTT. The chain recombines TRBV5-6 with TRBJ2-2, with 7 bases aligning to TRBD1. The trim removed 2 bases at V and 1 base at J, leaving 5 bases unmatched. The CDR3 is 16 amino acids. Germline loops: CDR1 SGHDT, CDR2 YYEEEE.